Below are 25 T cell receptor beta chains sequenced from a single sample in a study of cytomegalovirus exposure and HLA in healthy donors. Primers included in the PCR were 60 Vbeta and 13 Jbeta primers. Here immunoSEQ multiplex PCR was the method, and the copy in TCRdb shows in-frame clones only, minus some. The repertoire has 90,000 to 120,000 clones, about four fifths of them found once; the top ten carry less than 3.5%. Sequenced material: PBMCs. These receptors were collected from a man younger than 45 in good health and CMV-seropositive.

This clone was seen only a few times. The chain's CDR3 is CASRGGRSNQPQHF. The DNA of the CDR3 is TGTGCCAGCAGGGGGGGTAGGAGCAATCAGCCCCAGCATTTT. The chain links TRBV6-1 to TRBJ1-5; D is possibly TRBD1 (5 bases). The CDR3 is 14 residues long. Germline CDR1 reads MNHNS; CDR2 reads SASEGT. Trimming took off 6 bases at V and 1 base at J, with 10 bases between the two ends.

The rearrangement joins TRBV10-3 to TRBJ1-1, with 10 bases matching TRBD1. The CDR3 spans 17 residues. The V and J ends lost 5 bases and 5 bases, in that order; junction bases with no gene match: 14. CDR1 is ENHRY and CDR2 is SYGVKD in the germline V gene. The DNA of the CDR3 is TGTGCCATCAGTCCCGGGACAGGGGTTTACTTAGGGACTGAAGCTTTCTTT. Translation gives CAISPGTGVYLGTEAFF.

V usage is TRBV4-1 and J usage is TRBJ1-2, with 8 nucleotides matching TRBD1. Germline V gene lookup returns CDR1 MGHRA and CDR2 YSYEKL. The junction had 10 bases not matched to a gene; V was cut back by 3 bases and J by 4 bases. CDR3 length: 16 amino acids. This CDR3 is CASSQNAGGLSYGYTF. The CDR3 DNA reads as TGCGCCAGCAGCCAGAATGCAGGGGGCCTGAGCTATGGCTACACCTTC.

Of note for this clone: Other DNA variants within this sample encode the same CDR3. The chain joins TRBV18 to TRBJ1-1, with TRBD1 identical over 11 bases. The CDR3 length is 14 residues. V lost 6 bases and J lost 4; bases outside the gene matches: 4. The V gene's germline CDR1 is KGHSH and CDR2 LQKENI. CDR3 protein: CASSPGQGGTEAFF. The CDR3 coding sequence is TGTGCCAGCTCCCCGGGACAGGGGGGCACTGAAGCTTTCTTT.

The chain carries TRBV18 and TRBJ1-4; a weak D match, TRBD1 (6 bases). The V and J ends lost 3 bases and 5 bases respectively, with 10 bases between them. The CDR3 has 14 amino acids. The germline V gene has CDR1 KGHSH and CDR2 LQKENI. As DNA, the CDR3 is TGTGCCAGCTCACCGTCCCAGGGGAATGAAAAACTGTTTTTT. It translates to CASSPSQGNEKLFF.

There are a few counts of this clone. V usage is TRBV6-1 and J usage is TRBJ1-2; the D gene is possibly TRBD1 (5 bases). V gave up 6 bases and J gave up 0 bases, with 14 bases separating them. The CDR3 covers 15 residues. Germline V gene data show CDR1 as MNHNS and CDR2 as SASEGT. The CDR3 loop is CASSQRQTTNYGYTF. The CDR3 coding sequence is TGTGCCAGCAGCCAAAGACAGACGACTAACTATGGCTACACCTTC.

The rearrangement links TRBV4-1 to TRBJ2-7, with D perhaps TRBD2 (5 bases). The CDR3 spans 14 residues. Trimming removed 5 bases at V and 5 bases at J, with 16 bases between. Germline lookup yields CDR1 MGHRA and CDR2 YSYEKL. For the CDR3, the DNA is TGCGCCAGCAGCTACCTAGAGGGTAGGGACGAGCAGTACTTC. Translation gives CASSYLEGRDEQYF.

V is TRBV6-1 and J is TRBJ1-6; TRBD1 matches at 9 bases. V was pared by 9 bases and J by 12 bases, with 6 bases of the junction left unmatched. The CDR3 spans 12 residues. The germline V gene encodes CDR1 MNHNS and CDR2 SASEGT. The CDR3, as DNA: TGTGCCAGTCGGACAGGGGAGGGACCCCTCCACTTT. Its translation: CASRTGEGPLHF.

The gene calls are TRBV14 and TRBJ1-4; D not resolved. CDR1 is SGHDN and CDR2 is FVKESK in the germline V gene. Trimming pared 3 bases from V and 8 bases from J, leaving 16 bases between. This CDR3 comprises 15 residues. The CDR3 reads CASSHQPQVEEKLFF. The CDR3 DNA is TGTGCCAGCAGCCATCAACCCCAGGTTGAGGAAAAACTGTTTTTT.

V gene TRBV6-6 combines with J gene TRBJ2-2; tentative D call: TRBD2 (6 bases). Trimming pared 0 bases from V and 4 bases from J, leaving 12 bases between. Germline V lookup: CDR1 MNHNY, CDR2 SVGAGI (reference sequence). There are 16 residues in the CDR3. As DNA, the CDR3 is TGTGCCAGCAGTTACTCTCTCGGGGGACCCACCGGGGAGCTGTTTTTT. It codes for CASSYSLGGPTGELFF.

This clone has a handful of counts. This chain connects TRBV12-5 to TRBJ2-3; tentatively, D is TRBD1 (7 bases). The CDR3 contains 14 residues. V was shortened by 6 bases and J by 2 bases, with 12 bases between the two germline ends. CDR1 and CDR2 from the germline V gene are LGHNT and FRNRAP. CDR3 DNA sequence: TGTGCTAGTGGGCGGGACAGCTTCACAGATACGCAGTATTTT. Encoded protein: CASGRDSFTDTQYF.

A note on this clone: One end of the junction varies from germline; a read error may be responsible. The chain employs TRBV15 and TRBJ1-2; perhaps TRBD1 as D (5 bases). CDR3 length: 17 amino acids. Germline V gene data show CDR1 as LNHNV and CDR2 as YYDKDF (reference sequence). CDR3 DNA sequence: TGTGCCACCAGCAGAGATCGTCGGCAGGGATCTAATTATGGCTACACCTTC. Translating gives CATSRDRRQGSNYGYTF.

This chain links TRBV11-2 with TRBJ2-1; D perhaps matches TRBD2 (5 bases). V lost 0 bases to trimming and J lost 8 bases, with 11 bases between them. Germline V gives CDR1 SGHAT, CDR2 FQNNGV. The CDR3 extends over 14 amino acids. The CDR3 DNA is TGTGCCAGCAGCTTAGAGAGGGTACAACATGAGCAGTTCTTC. This gives the protein CASSLERVQHEQFF. The variable domain in full, completed from reference TRBV11-2 and TRBJ2-1, reads EAGVAQSPRYKIIEKRQSVAFWCNPISGHATLYWYQQILGQGPKLLIQFQNNGVVDDSQLPKDRFSAERLKGVDSTLKIQPAKLEDSAVYLCASSLERVQHEQFFGPGTRLTVL.

This clone has more than one count but fewer than ten. This chain links TRBV6-6 with TRBJ1-1; the D is unclear. The CDR3 runs 14 residues. The ends were cut back, 0 bases at V and 5 bases at J, with 10 bases in the middle. The germline V gene has CDR1 MNHNY and CDR2 SVGAGI (reference sequence). The CDR3 coding sequence is TGTGCCAGCAGTTACTCTAGTCGGGAAACTGAAGCTTTCTTT. Its translation: CASSYSSRETEAFF.

J is TRBJ1-3 and V is TRBV15, with 7 bases lining up with TRBD1. With V trimmed by 3 bases and J by 3 bases, 8 bases remained unmatched. Germline lookup yields CDR1 LNHNV and CDR2 YYDKDF (reference sequence). CDR3 length: 16 amino acids. CDR3 in amino acids: CATSRGPTGSGNTIYF. The CDR3 DNA reads as TGTGCCACCAGCAGGGGTCCGACAGGGAGTGGAAACACCATATATTTT.

This rearrangement joins TRBV21-1 to TRBJ2-3; the table gives TRBD2 as D, unverified against the DNA. TRBV21-1 is noted as a pseudogene. The CDR3 sequence is 16 residues long. CDR3 nucleotides: TGTGCCAGCAGGCCCGGGACTCAAAAGCCCCCAGATACGCAGTATTTT. Amino acids: CASRPGTQKPPDTQYF.

The chain carries TRBV9 and TRBJ1-3; D unresolved. CDR3 length: 13 residues. Germline values: CDR1 SGDLS, CDR2 YYNGEE. V lost 4 bases and J 3 bases, leaving 8 bases between the germline ends. The CDR3 nucleotides read TGTGCCAGCAGCAGGAACAGTGGAAACACCATATATTTT. Protein product: CASSRNSGNTIYF. Full variable domain (rest looked up from reference TRBV9 and TRBJ1-3): DSGVTQTPKHLITATGQRVTLRCSPRSGDLSVYWYQQSLDQGLQFLIQYYNGEERAKGNILERFSAQQFPDLHSELNLSSLELGDSALYFCASSRNSGNTIYFGEGSWLTVV.

J is TRBJ2-7 and V is TRBV5-1; 9 nucleotides match TRBD1. J was trimmed by 4 bases and V by 4 bases; bases with no gene match: 6. Germline V gives CDR1 SGHRS, CDR2 YFSETQ. The CDR3 is 14 residues long. The CDR3 nucleotides are TGCGCCAGCAGCGAGGGACAGGGCTTTTACGAGCAGTACTTC. Amino acids: CASSEGQGFYEQYF. The variable domain in full, with the rest retrieved from reference TRBV5-1 and TRBJ2-7, is KAGVTQTPRYLIKTRGQQVTLSCSPISGHRSVSWYQQTPGQGLQFLFEYFSETQRNKGNFPGRFSGRQFSNSRSEMNVSTLELGDSALYLCASSEGQGFYEQYFGPGTRLTVT.

This chain links TRBV6-5 with TRBJ2-7; TRBD1 is a possible D gene (5 bases). The V end lost 8 bases, the J end lost 1 base, and 12 bases lay between the germline ends. Germline V lookup: CDR1 MNHEY, CDR2 SVGAGI. The CDR3 has 13 residues. The CDR3 nucleotides read TGTGCCAGCTCCTTACAGGCTTCCTACGAGCAGTACTTC. Protein: CASSLQASYEQYF.

This clone is a singleton in its sample. The chain couples TRBV7-8 to TRBJ1-6; D is perhaps TRBD1 (6 bases). CDR1 SGHVS and CDR2 FQNEAQ come from the germline V gene. The V end lost 7 bases, the J end lost 5 bases, and 15 bases lay between the germline ends. This CDR3 spans 15 amino acids. The DNA for the CDR3 is TGTGCCAGCAAAGGACAGACCCATGATAATTCACCCCTCCACTTT. Translated: CASKGQTHDNSPLHF.

This chain's CDR3 is CASGLGLADYNEQFF. The CDR3 DNA reads as TGTGCTAGTGGTCTGGGACTAGCGGACTACAATGAGCAGTTCTTC. The rearrangement links TRBV12-5 to TRBJ2-1; 11 bases fit TRBD2. Germline CDR1 LGHNT, CDR2 FRNRAP. The CDR3 runs 15 residues. Germline trimming cut 5 bases from V and 3 bases from J; bases unmatched to any gene: 3.

This chain links TRBV19 with TRBJ2-1, with 8 bases matching TRBD2. CDR1 and CDR2 from the germline V gene are LNHDA and SQIVND (reference sequence). The CDR3 is made up of 15 amino acids. V shed 7 bases and J 4 bases; nucleotides not matched to a gene: 9. The CDR3 reads CASNQRASGYNEQFF. CDR3 bases: TGTGCCAGTAACCAACGGGCTAGCGGGTACAATGAGCAGTTCTTC.

This clone has just a few counts. The chain employs TRBV6-5 and TRBJ1-1, with 8 bases that match TRBD1. This CDR3 is built from 14 residues. CDR1 MNHEY and CDR2 SVGAGI come from the germline V gene. J gave up 5 bases and V 4 bases, and 6 bases lay outside the gene matches. The CDR3 nucleotides are TGTGCCAGCAGTTGGGGACAGGTGATGACTGAAGCTTTCTTT. Translating gives CASSWGQVMTEAFF.

CDR3: CASSLQTPGGAFF. The CDR3 coding sequence is TGTGCCAGCAGCTTACAAACCCCAGGGGGAGCTTTCTTT. J is TRBJ1-1 and V is TRBV11-3; 7 nucleotides agree with TRBD1. The trim removed 2 bases at V and 10 bases at J, leaving 7 bases unmatched. Germline V gives CDR1 SGHNT, CDR2 YENEEA. The CDR3 loop spans 13 amino acids.

Concerning this clone itself: This CDR3 is also generated by other DNA sequences in the sample. The genes are TRBV5-1 and TRBJ1-4, with 9 positions matching TRBD1. CDR1 and CDR2 from the germline V gene are SGHRS and YFSETQ. The CDR3 loop spans 13 amino acids. After removal of 4 bases from V and 8 bases from J, the junction contained 3 bases not matched to a gene. The CDR3: CASSPGQGEKLFF. The CDR3 nucleotides read TGCGCCAGCAGCCCTGGACAGGGGGAAAAACTGTTTTTT.